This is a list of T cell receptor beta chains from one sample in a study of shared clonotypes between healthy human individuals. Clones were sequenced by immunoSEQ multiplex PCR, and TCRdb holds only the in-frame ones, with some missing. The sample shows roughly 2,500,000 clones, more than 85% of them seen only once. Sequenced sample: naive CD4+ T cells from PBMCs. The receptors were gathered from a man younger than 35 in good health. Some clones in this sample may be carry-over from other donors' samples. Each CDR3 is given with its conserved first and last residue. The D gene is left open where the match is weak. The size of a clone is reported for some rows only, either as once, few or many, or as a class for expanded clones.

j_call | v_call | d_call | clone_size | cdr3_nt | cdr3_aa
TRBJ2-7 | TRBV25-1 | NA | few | TGTGCCAGCAGTGAAGGGGCCCCCCTGGGGCAGTACTTC | CASSEGAPLGQYF
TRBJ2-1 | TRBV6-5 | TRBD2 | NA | TGTGCCAGCAGTCAACCGGGACTAGCGGGGTATGAGCAGTTCTTC | CASSQPGLAGYEQFF
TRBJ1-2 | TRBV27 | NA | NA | TGTGCCAGCAGTCAGAACAGGAATAACTATGGCTACACCTTC | CASSQNRNNYGYTF
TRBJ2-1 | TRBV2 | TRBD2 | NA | TGTGCCAGCAGGGGACTAGCGGGAGGGAATGAGCAGTTCTTC | CASRGLAGGNEQFF
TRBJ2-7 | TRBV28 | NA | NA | TGTGCCACCTCCCGTTTGGGGGGGGCTCGCGAGCAGTACTTC | CATSRLGGAREQYF
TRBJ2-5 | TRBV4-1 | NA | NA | TGCGCCAGCAGCCAAGTCGGCACCCCCGGCGAGAGTACCCAGTACTTC | CASSQVGTPGESTQYF
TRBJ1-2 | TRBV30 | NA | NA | TGTGCCTGGAGTTACCTCCGAGGAGGCTACACCTTC | CAWSYLRGGYTF
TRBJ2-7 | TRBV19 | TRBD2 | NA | TGTGCCAGTAGTAGCCCGGGAGGGCCGTTTAGCGAGCAGTACTTC | CASSSPGGPFSEQYF
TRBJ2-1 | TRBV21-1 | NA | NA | TGTGCCAGCAGCAATAGCGGGATCACCCTCAATGAGCAGTTCTTC | CASSNSGITLNEQFF
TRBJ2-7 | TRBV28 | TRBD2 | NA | TGTGCCAGCAGTTTATTTTCGCTAGCGGGAGCACAGCAGTACTTC | CASSLFSLAGAQQYF
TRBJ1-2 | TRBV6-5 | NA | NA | TGTGCCAGCAGGGAGACAGCCAACTATGGCTACACCTTC | CASRETANYGYTF
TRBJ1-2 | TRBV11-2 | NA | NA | TGTGCCAGCAGCTCGGGACTGGTTTATCTGGGCTATGGCTACACCTTC | CASSSGLVYLGYGYTF
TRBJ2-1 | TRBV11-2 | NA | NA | TGTGCCAGCAGCGGGGGGGCTAGCGGCACATACAATGAGCAGTTCTTC | CASSGGASGTYNEQFF
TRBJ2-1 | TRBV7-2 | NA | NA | TGTGCCAGCAGCCGGGCCCTTTCGGGGTGGAATGAGCAGTTCTTC | CASSRALSGWNEQFF
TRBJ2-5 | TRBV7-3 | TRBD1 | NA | TGTGCCAGCAGCTTAACGGGTCAGGGGGCGGCCCAGTACTTC | CASSLTGQGAAQYF
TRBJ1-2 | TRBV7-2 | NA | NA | TGTGCCAGCAGCTTAGGGACGCCCAACTATGGCTACACCTTC | CASSLGTPNYGYTF
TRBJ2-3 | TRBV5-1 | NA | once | TGCGCCAGCAGCTCGGACGGAAGCACAGATACGCAGTATTTT | CASSSDGSTDTQYF
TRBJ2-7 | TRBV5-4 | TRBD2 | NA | TGTGCCAGCAGCTTTTCGGTAGCGGGAGGGCCATACGAGCAGTACTTC | CASSFSVAGGPYEQYF
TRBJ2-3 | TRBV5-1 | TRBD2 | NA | TGCGCCAGCAGCCTGGGCGGGAGTTACAGCACAGATACGCAGTATTTT | CASSLGGSYSTDTQYF
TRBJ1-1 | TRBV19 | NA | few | TGTGCCAGTAGTATTAGCCCGGGCCACACTGAAGCTTTCTTT | CASSISPGHTEAFF
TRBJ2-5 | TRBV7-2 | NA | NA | TGTGCCAGCAGCTTATGGGAGACCCAGTACTTC | CASSLWETQYF
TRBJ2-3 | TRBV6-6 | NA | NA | TGTGCCAGCAGTTACGGGAACGCCCCAGATACGCAGTATTTT | CASSYGNAPDTQYF
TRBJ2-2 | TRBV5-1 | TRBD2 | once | TGCGCCAGCAGCTTGTTGCGGGAGATTACCGGGGAGCTGTTTTTT | CASSLLREITGELFF
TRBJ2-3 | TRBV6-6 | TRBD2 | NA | TGTGCCAGCAGTTACCTCCCGACTAGCGGCACAGATACGCAGTATTTT | CASSYLPTSGTDTQYF
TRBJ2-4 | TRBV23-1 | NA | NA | TGCGCCAGCAGCCGGGGCGTGTGCGTGGCGTTAGAGGGGAATCTAGCCAAAAACATTCAGTACTTC | CASSRGVCVALEGNLAKNIQYF
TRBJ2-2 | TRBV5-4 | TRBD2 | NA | TGTGCCAGCAGCCCGGGAGGGGCGCGTTCCAGCGGGGAGCTGTTTTTT | CASSPGGARSSGELFF
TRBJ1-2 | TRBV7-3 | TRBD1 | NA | TGTGCCAGCAGCTTAATTCCCGGACAGGGATTTTCTGGCTACACCTTC | CASSLIPGQGFSGYTF
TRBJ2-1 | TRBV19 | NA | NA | TGTGCCAGCCGCGACAGGCGGATAAACAATGAGCAGTTCTTC | CASRDRRINNEQFF
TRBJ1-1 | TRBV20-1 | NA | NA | TGCAGTGCTAGAAGACAGCCTGAAGCTTTCTTT | CSARRQPEAFF
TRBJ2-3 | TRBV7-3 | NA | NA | TGTGCCAGCAGCTTAGGGGCACGCACAGATACGCAGTATTTT | CASSLGARTDTQYF
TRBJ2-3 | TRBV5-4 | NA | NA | TGTGCCAGCAGGAAGGGGGGGCTAGCGGTAGGAGATACGCAGTATTTT | CASRKGGLAVGDTQYF
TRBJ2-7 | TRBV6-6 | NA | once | TGTGCCAGCAGTTATTCGCTCCCTAGGGAGCAGTACTTC | CASSYSLPREQYF
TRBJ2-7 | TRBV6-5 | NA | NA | TGTGCCACCTCCCGGGGATACGAGCAGTACTTC | CATSRGYEQYF
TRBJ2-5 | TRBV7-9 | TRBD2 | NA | TGTGCCAGCAGCTTGACTAGCGGACAAGAGACCCAGTACTTC | CASSLTSGQETQYF
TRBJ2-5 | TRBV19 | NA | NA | TGTGCCAGTAGTATGGTCAGGAGGGAGACCCAGTACTTC | CASSMVRRETQYF